These 17 T cell receptor beta chains originate from one sample sequenced in a study of blood T cell repertoires in COVID-19. Produced via immunoSEQ multiplex PCR; TCRdb's table is partial and in-frame only. The data hold under 65,000 clones, with roughly 84% observed a single time. Sequences were obtained from peripheral blood. All receptors derive from a man at least 80 years old in a cohort sampled during active COVID-19.

The chain is built from TRBV6-4 and TRBJ1-2, with 7 positions matching TRBD1. Germline values: CDR1 MRHNA, CDR2 SNTAGT. With V trimmed by 3 bases and J by 4 bases, 2 bases remained unmatched. The CDR3 has 13 amino acids. The CDR3 DNA reads TGTGCCAGCAGTGAAACAGGGGCCTATGGCTACACCTTC. Its protein is CASSETGAYGYTF.

This chain links TRBV7-2 with TRBJ1-2, with D possibly being TRBD1 (6 bases). From germline, CDR1 is SGHTA and CDR2 FQGNSA. The CDR3 totals 13 residues. Between the trimmed V and J ends, which lost 3 bases and 8 bases, there was a span of 13 bases. The CDR3 loop reads CASSLNREGGYTF. CDR3 nucleotides: TGTGCCAGCAGCTTGAACAGGGAGGGGGGCTACACCTTC.

The chain uses TRBV10-3 and TRBJ1-2, with 10 bases lining up with TRBD1. Germline loops: CDR1 ENHRY, CDR2 SYGVKD. The CDR3 covers 15 residues. Trimming at V came to 3 bases and at J to 1 base, leaving 2 bases not matched to a gene. CDR3 DNA: TGTGCCATCAGTGATGGACAGGGGGTTAACTATGGCTACACCTTC. Its translation is CAISDGQGVNYGYTF.

The V and J genes are TRBV6-5 and TRBJ1-5, with 7 bases identical to TRBD1. Unmatched junction bases numbered 3, after V lost 6 bases and J lost 4 bases. Looked up from germline, CDR1 is MNHEY and CDR2 is SVGAGI. The CDR3 has 13 amino acids. The CDR3 spells CASSRQGNQPQHF. The CDR3 DNA reads TGTGCCAGCAGCCGACAGGGTAATCAGCCCCAGCATTTT.

The chain links TRBV7-2 to TRBJ2-1, with D uncertain. Trimming removed 5 bases at V and 0 bases at J, with 11 bases between. The CDR3 runs 15 residues. CDR1 is SGHTA, CDR2 FQGNSA, per germline. The CDR3 DNA follows: TGTGCCAGCAGCCCCACCTACGGCTCCTACAATGAGCAGTTCTTC. This sequence encodes CASSPTYGSYNEQFF.

The chain couples TRBV7-2 to TRBJ2-3, with D unresolved. Trimming took 1 base from V and 3 from J, leaving 14 bases between them. The CDR3 is made up of 16 amino acids. Looked up from germline, CDR1 is SGHTA and CDR2 is FQGNSA. The CDR3 spells CASSLGWAGTTDTQYF. The CDR3 region has the DNA TGTGCCAGCAGCTTAGGGTGGGCAGGCACAACAGATACGCAGTATTTT.

V usage is TRBV27 and J usage is TRBJ1-2; TRBD1 aligns across 8 bases. Germline values: CDR1 MNHEY, CDR2 SMNVEV (reference sequence). J gave up 5 bases and V 6 bases, and 17 bases lay outside the gene matches. This CDR3 has 17 amino acids. CDR3 nucleotide sequence: TGTGCCAGCAGCCAAAGGGGTATGGACAGGGCGCTATATGGCTACACCTTC. Amino acid sequence: CASSQRGMDRALYGYTF.

This chain links TRBV7-9 with TRBJ2-5, with a possible D match to TRBD1 (6 bases). The CDR3 runs 15 residues. V gave up 0 bases and J gave up 5 bases, with 13 bases separating them. Germline V CDR1 and CDR2: SEHNR, FQNEAQ (reference sequence). CDR3 loop: CASSLAKQGWETQYF. CDR3 coding DNA: TGTGCCAGCAGCTTAGCCAAACAGGGCTGGGAGACCCAGTACTTC.

This clone came up once. V gene TRBV5-4 combines with J gene TRBJ1-1; possible D gene TRBD1, 5 bases. Trimming left V 4 bases short and J 0 bases short, with 13 bases between. The CDR3 totals 15 residues. Per germline, CDR1 SGHNT and CDR2 YYREEE (reference sequence). The CDR3, as DNA: TGTGCCAGCAGCACAAGGACAAGGATGAACACTGAAGCTTTCTTT. Translation: CASSTRTRMNTEAFF. Complete variable domain (other parts from reference TRBV5-4 and TRBJ1-1): ETGVTQSPTHLIKTRGQQVTLRCSSQSGHNTVSWYQQALGQGPQFIFQYYREEENGRGNFPPRFSGLQFPNYSSELNVNALELDDSALYLCASSTRTRMNTEAFFGQGTRLTVV.

CDR3 nucleotide sequence: TGTGCCATCAGTGTCGGGGAGAACACTGAAGCTTTCTTT. It is translated as CAISVGENTEAFF. This chain joins TRBV10-3 and TRBJ1-1; D not resolved. The CDR3 has 13 residues. Trimming took 4 bases from V and 1 from J, leaving 7 bases between them. Germline CDR1 and CDR2: ENHRY and SYGVKD.

The CDR3 DNA reads as TGTGCCAGTAGTATAAGGCAGGGGGATCAGCCCCAGCATTTT. It translates to CASSIRQGDQPQHF. The genes are TRBV19 and TRBJ1-5, with 7 nucleotides matching TRBD1. V lost 2 bases, J lost 5 bases, and 3 bases stayed unmatched. Germline CDR1 is LNHDA and CDR2 is SQIVND (reference sequence). The CDR3 is 14 residues long.

The chain recombines TRBV27 with TRBJ2-7, with TRBD2 matching 15 bases. The germline V gene encodes CDR1 MNHEY and CDR2 SMNVEV (reference sequence). The CDR3 is 16 residues long. Trimming took 4 bases from V and 5 from J; bases not matched to a gene: 6. Written as DNA, the CDR3 is TGTGCCAGCAGTTCCTGGACTAGCGGGAGGGTGGACGAGCAGTACTTC. This gives the protein CASSSWTSGRVDEQYF.

This chain joins TRBV18 and TRBJ1-5; D is unclear. Germline values: CDR1 KGHSH, CDR2 LQKENI. CDR3 length equals 13 residues. Trimming left V 4 bases short and J 4 bases short, with 8 bases between. The CDR3 coding sequence is TGTGCCAGCTCACTAGACTCAAATCAGCCCCAGCATTTT. Its protein product is CASSLDSNQPQHF.

This CDR3 reads CASSSTSGNWDEQFF. As DNA, the CDR3 is TGTGCCAGCAGCTCCACTAGCGGGAATTGGGATGAGCAGTTCTTC. V and J are TRBV5-4 and TRBJ2-1, with 10 bases identical to TRBD2. Germline V gives CDR1 SGHNT, CDR2 YYREEE (reference sequence). The CDR3 has 15 residues. V dropped 3 bases and J dropped 8; count of bases not matched to a gene: 8.

The chain links TRBV5-1 to TRBJ1-1; D perhaps matches TRBD1 (6 bases). CDR3 length equals 14 residues. Trimming shortened V by 2 bases and J by 10 bases, and 18 bases separated the two germline ends. Germline CDR1 and CDR2: SGHRS and YFSETQ. The CDR3 loop is CASSLQGGIDGAFF. CDR3 DNA sequence: TGCGCCAGCAGCTTACAGGGAGGGATAGACGGAGCTTTCTTT.

This chain connects TRBV27 to TRBJ1-2, with D possibly TRBD1 on 6 matching bases. The CDR3 loop spans 13 amino acids. V was pared by 5 bases and J by 2 bases, with 9 bases between. Germline V gene data show CDR1 as MNHEY and CDR2 as SMNVEV (reference sequence). CDR3 in DNA: TGTGCCAGCAGTCAACAGGGCAACTATGGCTACACCTTC. Translated, it gives CASSQQGNYGYTF.

The chain links TRBV19 to TRBJ1-1; 10 positions agree with TRBD1. The CDR3 totals 14 residues. From germline, CDR1 is LNHDA and CDR2 SQIVND (reference sequence). The junction had 9 bases not matched to a gene; V was cut back by 8 bases and J by 6 bases. The CDR3 DNA sequence: TGTGCCAGTTCTAGACAGGGGGCTGGAGCTGAAGCTTTCTTT. It encodes CASSRQGAGAEAFF.